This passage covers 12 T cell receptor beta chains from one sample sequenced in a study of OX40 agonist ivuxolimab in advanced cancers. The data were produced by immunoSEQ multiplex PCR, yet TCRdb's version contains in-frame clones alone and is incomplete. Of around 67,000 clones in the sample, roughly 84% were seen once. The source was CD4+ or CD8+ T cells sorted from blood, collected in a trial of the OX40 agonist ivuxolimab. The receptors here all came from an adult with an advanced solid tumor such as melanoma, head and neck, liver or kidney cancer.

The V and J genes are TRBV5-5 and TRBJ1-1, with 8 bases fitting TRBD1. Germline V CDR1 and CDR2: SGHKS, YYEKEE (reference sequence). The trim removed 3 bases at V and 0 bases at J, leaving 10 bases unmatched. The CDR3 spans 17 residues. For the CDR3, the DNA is TGTGCCAGCAGCTCTCTTGACAGGGGCCCTATGAACACTGAAGCTTTCTTT. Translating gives CASSSLDRGPMNTEAFF.

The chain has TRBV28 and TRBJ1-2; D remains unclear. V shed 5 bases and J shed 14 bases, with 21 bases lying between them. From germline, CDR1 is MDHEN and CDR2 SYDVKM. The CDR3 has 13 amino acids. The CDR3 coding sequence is TGTGCCAGCAGTGCACCATCAGCCGGGAGAGTTACCTTC. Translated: CASSAPSAGRVTF.

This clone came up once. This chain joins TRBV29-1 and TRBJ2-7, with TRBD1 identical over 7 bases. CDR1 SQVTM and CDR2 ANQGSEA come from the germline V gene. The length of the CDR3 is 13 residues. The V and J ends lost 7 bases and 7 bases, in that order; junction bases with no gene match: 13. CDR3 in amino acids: CSATGDGVGEQYF. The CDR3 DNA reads TGCAGCGCCACAGGGGATGGGGTGGGGGAGCAGTACTTC.

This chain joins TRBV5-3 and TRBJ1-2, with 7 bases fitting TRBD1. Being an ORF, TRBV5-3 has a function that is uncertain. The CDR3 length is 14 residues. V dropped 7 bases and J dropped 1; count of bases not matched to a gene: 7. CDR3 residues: CARDPRDSNYGYTF. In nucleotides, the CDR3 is TGTGCCAGAGACCCCCGGGACAGTAACTATGGCTACACCTTC.

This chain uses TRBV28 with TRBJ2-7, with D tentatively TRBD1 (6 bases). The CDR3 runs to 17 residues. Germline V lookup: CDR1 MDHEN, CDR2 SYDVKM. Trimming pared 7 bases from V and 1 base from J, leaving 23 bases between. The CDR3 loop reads CASNNLWRAGDSYEQYF. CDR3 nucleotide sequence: TGTGCCAGCAACAATCTCTGGCGGGCAGGGGATTCCTACGAGCAGTACTTC.

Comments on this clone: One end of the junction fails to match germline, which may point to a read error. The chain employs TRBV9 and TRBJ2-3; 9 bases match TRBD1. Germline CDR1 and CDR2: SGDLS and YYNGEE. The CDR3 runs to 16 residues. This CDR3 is CASSVAGTGSTDTQYF. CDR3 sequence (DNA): TGTGCCAGCAGTGTAGCCGGGACAGGGAGCACAGATACGCAGTATTTT.

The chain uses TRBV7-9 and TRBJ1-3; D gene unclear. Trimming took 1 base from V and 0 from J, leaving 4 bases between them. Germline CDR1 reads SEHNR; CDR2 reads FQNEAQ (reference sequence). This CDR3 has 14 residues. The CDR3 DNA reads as TGTGCCAGCAGCTTAGGGATCTCTGGAAACACCATATATTTT. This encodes CASSLGISGNTIYF.

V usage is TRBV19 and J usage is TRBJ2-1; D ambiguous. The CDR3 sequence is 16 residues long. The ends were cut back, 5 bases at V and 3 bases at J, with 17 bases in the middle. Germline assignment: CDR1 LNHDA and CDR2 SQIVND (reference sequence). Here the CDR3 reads CASSDSKRPNYNEQFF. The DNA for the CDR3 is TGTGCCAGTAGTGATTCCAAGCGACCTAACTACAATGAGCAGTTCTTC.

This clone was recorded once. The CDR3 is CASSQDGFWGYTF. Written as DNA, the CDR3 is TGTGCCAGCTCACAGGACGGCTTCTGGGGCTACACCTTC. This chain links TRBV18 with TRBJ1-2; no firm D call. Trimming removed 4 bases at V and 8 bases at J, with 14 bases between. CDR1 is KGHSH, CDR2 LQKENI, per germline. CDR3 size: 13 residues.

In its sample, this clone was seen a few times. CDR3 loop: CSVESFSKPFF. The CDR3 DNA sequence: TGCAGCGTTGAAAGCTTCAGTAAGCCGTTCTTC. This chain links TRBV29-1 with TRBJ2-1, with D hard to call. V was clipped by 2 bases and J by 15 bases, with 14 bases between them. CDR1 and CDR2 (germline): SQVTM, ANQGSEA. The CDR3 loop spans 11 amino acids.

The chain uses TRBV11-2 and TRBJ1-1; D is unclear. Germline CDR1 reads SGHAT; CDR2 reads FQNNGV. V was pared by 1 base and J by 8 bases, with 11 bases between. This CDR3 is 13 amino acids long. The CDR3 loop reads CASSLGTVNEAFF. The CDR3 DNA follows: TGTGCCAGCAGCTTAGGGACCGTAAACGAAGCTTTCTTT.

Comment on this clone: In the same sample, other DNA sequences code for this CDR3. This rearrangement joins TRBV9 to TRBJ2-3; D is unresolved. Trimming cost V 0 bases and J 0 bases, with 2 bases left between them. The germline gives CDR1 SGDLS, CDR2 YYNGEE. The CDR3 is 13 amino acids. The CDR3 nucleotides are TGTGCCAGCAGCGTAGCGAGCACAGATACGCAGTATTTT. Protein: CASSVASTDTQYF.